The T cell receptor beta chain under discussion was sequenced for a study of cytomegalovirus exposure and HLA in healthy donors. The PCR employed 60 Vbeta primers together with 13 Jbeta primers. Some clones are missing from TCRdb's copy, which holds only in-frame ones; the method was immunoSEQ multiplex PCR. Of about 150,000 clones detected, around 72% appear once; the ten largest clones hold over 1.2%. Overall study results and limits: In a later analysis, approximately 15,000 TCR beta sequences were associated with HLA alleles at 0.05 false discovery rate.

Points on this clone: Its antigen remains unknown.

Germline V lookup: CDR1 MNHNY, CDR2 SVGAGI (reference sequence). The V and J ends lost 2 bases and 5 bases, in that order; junction bases with no gene match: 5. This CDR3 spans 15 amino acids. The sequencing input was PBMCs. The chain links TRBV6-6 to TRBJ2-2, with 7 positions matching TRBD2. The receptor was derived from a man between 18 and 29 years old in good health and CMV-seronegative. CDR3: CASSYPLADTGELFF. Here the CDR3 DNA reads TGTGCCAGCAGTTACCCCCTAGCGGATACCGGGGAGCTGTTTTTT.